This T cell receptor (beta chain) originates from a study of T-cell reconstitution after alpha-beta-depleted transplantation in children. A TCRbeta library incorporating unique molecular identifiers was prepared. TCRdb reanalysed the PCR reads using MiXCR and keeps one entry per CDR3 protein. The profile shows 580,000 or so distinct CDR3 sequences, about 21% of them singletons. Overall study findings and caveats: About two months after transplant, alpha-beta T cells reportedly came from several hundred expanded graft clones. For some patients, TCRbeta diversity was high at day 60 because of recipient T cells and thymic progenitors that survived. The authors attributed T-cell counts and diversity one year after transplant mostly to newly produced T cells.

With regard to this clonotype: Its target is unknown.

The V segment lost 3 bases and the J segment 3 bases; nucleotides outside the gene matches: 4. The CDR3 runs 13 residues. Germline CDR1 reads DFQATT; CDR2 reads SNEGSKA (reference sequence). The sequenced sample was PBMCs, mostly from graft donor cells, obtained 360 days after TCRalphabeta/CD19-depleted stem cell transplant. V gene TRBV20-1 combines with J gene TRBJ1-2, with TRBD1 matching 7 bases. The receptor was isolated from a boy younger than two who had a stem cell transplant for acute myeloid leukemia, so the T cells may come from the graft donor. CDR3: CSARDDRDYGYTF. The CDR3 nucleotides are TGCAGTGCTAGGGATGACAGGGACTATGGCTACACCTTC.